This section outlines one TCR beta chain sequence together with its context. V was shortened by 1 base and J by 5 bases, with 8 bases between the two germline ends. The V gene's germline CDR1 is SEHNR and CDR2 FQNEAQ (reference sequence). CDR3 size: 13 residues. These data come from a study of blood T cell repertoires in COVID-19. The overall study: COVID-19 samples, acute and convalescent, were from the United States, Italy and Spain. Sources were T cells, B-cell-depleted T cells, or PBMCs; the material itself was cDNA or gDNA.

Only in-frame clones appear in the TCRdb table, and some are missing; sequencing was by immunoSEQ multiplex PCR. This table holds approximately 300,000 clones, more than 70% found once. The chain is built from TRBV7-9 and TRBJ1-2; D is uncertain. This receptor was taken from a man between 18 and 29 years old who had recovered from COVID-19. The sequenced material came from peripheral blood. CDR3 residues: CASSLGSEYGYTF. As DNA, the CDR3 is TGTGCCAGCAGCTTAGGGTCAGAATATGGCTACACCTTC.